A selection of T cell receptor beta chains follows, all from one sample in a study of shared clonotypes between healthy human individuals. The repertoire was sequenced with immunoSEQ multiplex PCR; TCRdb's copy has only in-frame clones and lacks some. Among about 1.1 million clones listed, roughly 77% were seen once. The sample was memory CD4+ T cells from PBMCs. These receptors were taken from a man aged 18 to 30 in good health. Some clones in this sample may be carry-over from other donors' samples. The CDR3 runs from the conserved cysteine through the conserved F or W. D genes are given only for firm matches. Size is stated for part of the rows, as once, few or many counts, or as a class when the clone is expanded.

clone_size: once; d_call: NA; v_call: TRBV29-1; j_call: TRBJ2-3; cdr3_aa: CSVESPRQGRDTQYF; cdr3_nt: TGCAGCGTTGAAAGTCCCCGGCAGGGGCGGGATACGCAGTATTTT
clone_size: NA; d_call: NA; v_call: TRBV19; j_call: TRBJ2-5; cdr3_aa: CASLEGETQYF; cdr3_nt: TGTGCCAGCCTGGAAGGCGAGACCCAGTACTTC
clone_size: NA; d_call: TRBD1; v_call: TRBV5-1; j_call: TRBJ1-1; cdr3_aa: CASSLAGTAEAFF; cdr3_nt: TGCGCCAGCAGCTTAGCCGGGACAGCTGAAGCTTTCTTT
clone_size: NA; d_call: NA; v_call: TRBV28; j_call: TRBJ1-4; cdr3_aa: CASGGAVREKLFF; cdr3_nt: TGTGCCAGCGGGGGGGCCGTCCGTGAAAAACTGTTTTTT
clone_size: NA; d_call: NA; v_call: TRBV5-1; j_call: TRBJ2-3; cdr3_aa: CASSLDQLGDTQYF; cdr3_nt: TGCGCCAGCAGCTTGGACCAGCTAGGAGATACGCAGTATTTT
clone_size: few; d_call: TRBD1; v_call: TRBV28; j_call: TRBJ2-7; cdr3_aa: CASSTGGLYEQYF; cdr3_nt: TGTGCCAGCAGTACAGGGGGCCTGTACGAGCAGTACTTC
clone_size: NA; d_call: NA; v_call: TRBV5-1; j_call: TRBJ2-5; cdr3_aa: CASGEQETQYF; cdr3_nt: TGCGCCAGCGGAGAACAAGAGACCCAGTACTTC
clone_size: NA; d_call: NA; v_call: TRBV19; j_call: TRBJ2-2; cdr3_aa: CASSRANTGELFF; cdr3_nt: TGTGCCAGTAGTAGAGCGAACACCGGGGAGCTGTTTTTT
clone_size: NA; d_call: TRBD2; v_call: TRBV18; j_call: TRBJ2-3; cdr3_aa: CASSPSGLAAGDTQYF; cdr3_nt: TGTGCCAGCTCACCCTCGGGACTAGCGGCCGGGGATACGCAGTATTTT
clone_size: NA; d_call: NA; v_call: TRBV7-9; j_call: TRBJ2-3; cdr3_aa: CASSLGLGRDTQYF; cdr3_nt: TGTGCCAGCAGCTTAGGGCTGGGGCGGGATACGCAGTATTTT
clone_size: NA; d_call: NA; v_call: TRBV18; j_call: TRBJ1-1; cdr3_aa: CASSPNGEGVIF; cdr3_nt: TGTGCCAGCTCACCCAACGGCGAGGGGGTGATCTTT
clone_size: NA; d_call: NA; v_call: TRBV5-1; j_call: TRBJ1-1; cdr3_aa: CASSQINRLGGNTEAFF; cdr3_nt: TGCGCCAGCAGCCAAATAAACCGACTAGGGGGAAACACTGAAGCTTTCTTT
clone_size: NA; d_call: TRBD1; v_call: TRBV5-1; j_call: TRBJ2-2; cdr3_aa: CASSWGQGAGELFF; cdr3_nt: TGCGCCAGCAGCTGGGGACAGGGTGCCGGGGAGCTGTTTTTT
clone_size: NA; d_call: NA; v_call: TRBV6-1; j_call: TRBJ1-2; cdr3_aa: CASTRDTGGGESF; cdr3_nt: TGTGCCAGCACCCGCGACACAGGCGGTGGGGAGTCCTTC
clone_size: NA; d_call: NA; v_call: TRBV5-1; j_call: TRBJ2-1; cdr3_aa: CASSLAASSYNEQFF; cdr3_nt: TGCGCCAGCAGTTTAGCGGCTAGCTCCTACAATGAGCAGTTCTTC
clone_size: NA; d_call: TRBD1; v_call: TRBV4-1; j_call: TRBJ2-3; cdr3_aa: CASSQARDRGQGTDTQYF; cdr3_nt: TGCGCCAGCAGCCAGGCCCGGGACAGGGGGCAGGGCACAGATACGCAGTATTTT
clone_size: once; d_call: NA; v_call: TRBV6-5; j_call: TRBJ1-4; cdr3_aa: CASSNGQASRRLFF; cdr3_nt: TGTGCCAGCAGCAACGGGCAGGCCTCGCGGCGGCTGTTTTTT